This T cell receptor (beta chain) was captured by sequencing in a study of graft-versus-host responses after intestinal transplantation. Study-level background: Once they had received anti-thymocyte globulin induction, all recipients took tacrolimus and steroids for roughly three years.

Germline V CDR1 and CDR2: MDHEN, SYDVKM. J lost 5 bases, V lost 7 bases, and 14 bases had no gene match. The CDR3 sequence is 16 residues long. About this clone itself: What it recognizes is unknown.

The protocol was immunoSEQ multiplex PCR, while the TCRdb copy is restricted to in-frame clones and leaves out a portion. The sample has about 130,000 clones, around 90% seen once. The V call is TRBV28, the J call TRBJ2-7, with 10 bases aligning to TRBD1. The sequence derives from a human donor who received an intestinal transplant. This specimen was unstimulated CD4+ T cells sorted from spleen or lymph node cells, taken before intestinal transplant. The CDR3: CASTRFGGQGNHEQYF. The CDR3 DNA reads as TGTGCCAGCACCAGGTTCGGGGGACAGGGGAATCACGAGCAGTACTTC. The variable domain in full, completed from reference TRBV28 and TRBJ2-7, reads DVKVTQSSRYLVKRTGEKVFLECVQDMDHENMFWYRQDPGLGLRLIYFSYDVKMKEKGDIPEGYSVSREKKERFSLILESASTNQTSMYLCASTRFGGQGNHEQYFGPGTRLTVT.